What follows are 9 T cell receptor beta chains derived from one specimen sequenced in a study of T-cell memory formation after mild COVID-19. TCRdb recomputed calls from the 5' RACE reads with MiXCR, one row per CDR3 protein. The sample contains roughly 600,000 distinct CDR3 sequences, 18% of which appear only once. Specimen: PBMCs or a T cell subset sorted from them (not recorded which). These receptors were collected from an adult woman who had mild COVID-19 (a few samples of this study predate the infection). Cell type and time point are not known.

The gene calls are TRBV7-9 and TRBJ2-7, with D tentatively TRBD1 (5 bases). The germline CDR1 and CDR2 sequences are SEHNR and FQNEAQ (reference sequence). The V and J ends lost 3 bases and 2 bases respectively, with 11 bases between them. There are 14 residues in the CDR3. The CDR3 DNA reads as TGTGCCAGCAGCTTTGAAACAGGAACCTACGAGCAGTACTTC. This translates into CASSFETGTYEQYF.

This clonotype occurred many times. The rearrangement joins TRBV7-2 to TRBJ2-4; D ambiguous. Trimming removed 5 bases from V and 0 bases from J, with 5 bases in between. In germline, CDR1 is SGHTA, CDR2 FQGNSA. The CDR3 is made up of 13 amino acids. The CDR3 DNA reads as TGTGCCAGCAGCGGTCTAGCCAAAAACATTCAGTACTTC. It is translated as CASSGLAKNIQYF.

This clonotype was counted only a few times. CDR3 protein: CASSSHGTGRKGYTF. DNA of the CDR3: TGTGCCAGCAGCTCTCATGGGACAGGGAGGAAGGGCTACACCTTC. The V and J genes are TRBV7-2 and TRBJ1-2, with 9 nucleotides matching TRBD1. The ends lost 4 bases at V and 8 bases at J; junction bases unmatched: 11. This CDR3 is built from 15 residues. The V gene's germline CDR1 is SGHTA and CDR2 FQGNSA. The variable domain in full, completed from reference TRBV7-2 and TRBJ1-2, reads GAGVSQSPSNKVTEKGKDVELRCDPISGHTALYWYRQSLGQGLEFLIYFQGNSAPDKSGLPSDRFSAERTGGSVSTLTIQRTQQEDSAVYLCASSSHGTGRKGYTFGSGTRLTVV.

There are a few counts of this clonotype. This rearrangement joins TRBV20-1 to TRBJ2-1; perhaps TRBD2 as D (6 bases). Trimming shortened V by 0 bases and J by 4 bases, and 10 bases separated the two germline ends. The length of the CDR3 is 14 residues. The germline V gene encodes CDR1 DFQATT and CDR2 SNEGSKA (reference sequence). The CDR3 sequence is CSAREVGTYNEQFF. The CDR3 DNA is TGCAGTGCTAGAGAAGTAGGGACTTACAATGAGCAGTTCTTC.

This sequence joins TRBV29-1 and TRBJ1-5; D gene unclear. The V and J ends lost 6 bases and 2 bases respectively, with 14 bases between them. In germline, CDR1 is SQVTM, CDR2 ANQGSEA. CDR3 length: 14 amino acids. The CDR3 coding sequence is TGCAGCGTAAAAACCGACTTGGGCAATCAGCCCCAGCATTTT. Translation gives CSVKTDLGNQPQHF.

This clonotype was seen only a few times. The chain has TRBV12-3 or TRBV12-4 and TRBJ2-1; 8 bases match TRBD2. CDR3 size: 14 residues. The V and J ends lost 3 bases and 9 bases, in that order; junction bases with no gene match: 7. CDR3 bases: TGTGCCAGCAGTTTGATGGAGCGGGAGCTTGAGCAGTTCTTC. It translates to CASSLMERELEQFF.

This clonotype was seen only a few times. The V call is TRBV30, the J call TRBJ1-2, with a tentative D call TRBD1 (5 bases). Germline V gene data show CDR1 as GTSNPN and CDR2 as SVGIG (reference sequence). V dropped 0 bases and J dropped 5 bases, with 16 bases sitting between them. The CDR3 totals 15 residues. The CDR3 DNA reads TGTGCCTGGAGTGTATCTGGGGCGGGAAAGTATGGCTACACCTTC. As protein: CAWSVSGAGKYGYTF.

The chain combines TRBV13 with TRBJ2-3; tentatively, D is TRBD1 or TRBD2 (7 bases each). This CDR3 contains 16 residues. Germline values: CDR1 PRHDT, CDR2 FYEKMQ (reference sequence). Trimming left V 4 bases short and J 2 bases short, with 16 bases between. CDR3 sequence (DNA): TGTGCCAGCAGCTCAGGGGGGGACAAACCCACAGATACGCAGTATTTT. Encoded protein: CASSSGGDKPTDTQYF.

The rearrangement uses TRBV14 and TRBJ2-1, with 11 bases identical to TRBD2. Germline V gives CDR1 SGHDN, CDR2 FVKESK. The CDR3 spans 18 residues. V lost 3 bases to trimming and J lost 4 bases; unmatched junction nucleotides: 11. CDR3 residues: CASSQAHGLAGLYNEQFF. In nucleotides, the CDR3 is TGTGCCAGCAGCCAGGCCCACGGACTAGCGGGCCTTTACAATGAGCAGTTCTTC.